This entry features one TCR beta chain sequence. Generated by immunoSEQ multiplex PCR, the TCRdb table keeps only in-frame clones and is missing some. The sample includes almost 200,000 clones, around four fifths seen only once; the top ten take 0.9% to 0.95%. This sample is part of a study of blood T cell repertoires in COVID-19. Trimming cost V 3 bases and J 4 bases, with 12 bases left between them. This CDR3 has 14 amino acids. Germline values: CDR1 WNHNN, CDR2 SYGVQD (reference sequence). This chain uses TRBV10-1 with TRBJ1-1; D may be TRBD1 (5 bases). This receptor was identified in a man between 60 and 70 years old with COVID-19, enrolled during active disease. What was sequenced was peripheral blood. In nucleotides, the CDR3 is TGCGCCAGCAGTGACAAGGGGTCAGCCACTGAAGCTTTCTTT. Its protein product is CASSDKGSATEAFF.